The 6 T cell receptor beta chains in this list originate from one sample, sequenced in a study of cytomegalovirus exposure and HLA in healthy donors. The primer mix had 60 Vbeta and 13 Jbeta primers. Sequenced by immunoSEQ multiplex PCR; TCRdb stores in-frame clones only, minus some. The table lists about 160,000 clones. The sample consisted of PBMCs. The origin of the receptors is a man aged 25-45 years in good health and CMV-seronegative.

This chain uses TRBV5-8 with TRBJ1-5; 9 nucleotides match TRBD1. V was pared by 4 bases and J by 4 bases, with 3 bases of the junction left unmatched. The length of the CDR3 is 14 residues. Germline lookup yields CDR1 SGHTS and CDR2 YDEGEE. This CDR3 is CASSAGTGNQPQHF. The CDR3 nucleotides are TGTGCCAGCAGCGCCGGGACAGGGAATCAGCCCCAGCATTTT.

V is TRBV6-4 and J is TRBJ1-2, with D perhaps TRBD1 (6 bases). Germline V gene sequence: CDR1 MRHNA, CDR2 SNTAGT. V dropped 3 bases and J dropped 4 bases, with 15 bases sitting between them. CDR3 length: 15 amino acids. The CDR3, as DNA: TGTGCCAGCAGTGATCAACCGGACAGCTTCTATGGCTACACCTTC. Its translation is CASSDQPDSFYGYTF.

CDR3 amino acids: CSVATAEEPQHF. CDR3 bases: TGCAGCGTTGCGACAGCTGAGGAGCCCCAGCATTTT. V gene TRBV29-1 combines with J gene TRBJ1-5, with D tentatively TRBD1 (5 bases). The CDR3 extends over 12 amino acids. CDR1 and CDR2 (germline): SQVTM, ANQGSEA. V was pared by 4 bases and J by 8 bases, with 12 bases between. Full variable domain (missing parts from reference TRBV29-1 and TRBJ1-5): SAVISQKPSRDICQRGTSLTIQCQVDSQVTMMFWYRQQPGQSLTLIATANQGSEATYESGFVIDKFPISRPNLTFSTLTVSNMSPEDSSIYLCSVATAEEPQHFGDGTRLSIL.

The rearrangement joins TRBV4-3 to TRBJ1-4, with 7 bases fitting TRBD1. V shed 0 bases, J shed 6 bases, and the junction held 16 bases outside the gene matches. This CDR3 has 19 residues. Germline loops: CDR1 LGHNA, CDR2 YSLEER. CDR3 in DNA: TGCGCCAGCAGCCAAGAGTCCCCAGATACAGGGGCGACTTATGAAAAACTGTTTTTT. Amino acid sequence: CASSQESPDTGATYEKLFF.

The rearrangement joins TRBV5-8 to TRBJ1-1; D unresolved. CDR1 is SGHTS and CDR2 is YDEGEE in the germline V gene. CDR3 length equals 15 residues. V was cut by 0 bases and J by 2 bases, with 11 bases left in between. The CDR3 loop reads CASSLGLYANTEAFF. CDR3 bases: TGTGCCAGCAGCTTGGGCCTATATGCCAACACTGAAGCTTTCTTT.

The rearrangement links TRBV27 to TRBJ1-2, with 7 bases lining up with TRBD1. Trimming cost V 4 bases and J 5 bases; bases outside gene matches: 10. This CDR3 spans 15 amino acids. In germline, CDR1 is MNHEY, CDR2 SMNVEV (reference sequence). CDR3 loop: CASSSRAGTVYGYTF. The CDR3 nucleotides are TGTGCCAGCAGTTCCCGAGCCGGGACAGTTTATGGCTACACCTTC.